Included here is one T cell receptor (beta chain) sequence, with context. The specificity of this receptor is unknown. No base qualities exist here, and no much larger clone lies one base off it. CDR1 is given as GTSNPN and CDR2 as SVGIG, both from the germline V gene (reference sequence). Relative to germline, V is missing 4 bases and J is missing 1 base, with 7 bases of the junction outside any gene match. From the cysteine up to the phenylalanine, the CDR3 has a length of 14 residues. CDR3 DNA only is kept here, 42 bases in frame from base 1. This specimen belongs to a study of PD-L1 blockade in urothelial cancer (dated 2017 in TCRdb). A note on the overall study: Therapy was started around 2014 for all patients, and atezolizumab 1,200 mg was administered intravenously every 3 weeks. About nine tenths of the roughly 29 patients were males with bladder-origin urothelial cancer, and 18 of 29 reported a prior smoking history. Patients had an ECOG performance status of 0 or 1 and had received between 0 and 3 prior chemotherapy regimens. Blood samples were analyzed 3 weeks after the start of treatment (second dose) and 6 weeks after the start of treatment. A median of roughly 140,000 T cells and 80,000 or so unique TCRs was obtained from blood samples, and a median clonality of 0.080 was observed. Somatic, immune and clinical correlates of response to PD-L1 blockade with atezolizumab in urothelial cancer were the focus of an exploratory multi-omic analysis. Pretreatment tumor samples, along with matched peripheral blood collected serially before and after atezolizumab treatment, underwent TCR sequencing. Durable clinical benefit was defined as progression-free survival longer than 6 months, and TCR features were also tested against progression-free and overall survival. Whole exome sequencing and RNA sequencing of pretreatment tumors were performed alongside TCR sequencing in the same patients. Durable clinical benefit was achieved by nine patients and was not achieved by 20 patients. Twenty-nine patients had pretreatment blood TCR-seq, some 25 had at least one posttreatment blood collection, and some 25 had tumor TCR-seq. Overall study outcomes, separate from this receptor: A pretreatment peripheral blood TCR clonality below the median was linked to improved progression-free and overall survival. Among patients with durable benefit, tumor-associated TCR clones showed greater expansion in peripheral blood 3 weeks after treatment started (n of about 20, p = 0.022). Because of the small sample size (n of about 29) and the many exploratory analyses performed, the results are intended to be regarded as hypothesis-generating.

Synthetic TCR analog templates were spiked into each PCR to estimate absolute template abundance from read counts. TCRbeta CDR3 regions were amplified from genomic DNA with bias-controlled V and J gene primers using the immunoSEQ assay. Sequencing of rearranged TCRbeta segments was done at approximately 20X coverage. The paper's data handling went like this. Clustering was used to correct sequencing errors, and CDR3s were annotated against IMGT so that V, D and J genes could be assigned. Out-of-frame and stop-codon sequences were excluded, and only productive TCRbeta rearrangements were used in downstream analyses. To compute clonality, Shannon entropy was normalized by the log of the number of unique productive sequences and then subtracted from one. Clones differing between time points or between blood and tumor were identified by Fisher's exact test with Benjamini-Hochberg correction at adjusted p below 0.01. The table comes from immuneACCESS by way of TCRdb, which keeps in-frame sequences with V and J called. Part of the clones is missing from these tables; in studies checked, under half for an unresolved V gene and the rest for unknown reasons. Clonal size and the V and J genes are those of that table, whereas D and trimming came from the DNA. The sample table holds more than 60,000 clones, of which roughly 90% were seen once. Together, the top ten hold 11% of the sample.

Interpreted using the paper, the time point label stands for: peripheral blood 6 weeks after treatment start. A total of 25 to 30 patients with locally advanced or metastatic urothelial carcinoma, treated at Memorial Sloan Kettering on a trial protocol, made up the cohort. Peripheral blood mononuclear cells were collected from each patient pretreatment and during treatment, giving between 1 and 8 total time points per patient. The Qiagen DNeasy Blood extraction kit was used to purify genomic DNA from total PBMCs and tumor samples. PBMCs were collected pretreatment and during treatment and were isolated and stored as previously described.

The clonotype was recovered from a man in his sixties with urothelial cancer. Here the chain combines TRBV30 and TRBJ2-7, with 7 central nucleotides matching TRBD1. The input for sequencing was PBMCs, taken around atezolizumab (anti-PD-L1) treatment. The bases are TGTGCCTGGACCTTGGGGACAGTTTCCTACGAGCAGTACTTC. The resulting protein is CAWTLGTVSYEQYF.